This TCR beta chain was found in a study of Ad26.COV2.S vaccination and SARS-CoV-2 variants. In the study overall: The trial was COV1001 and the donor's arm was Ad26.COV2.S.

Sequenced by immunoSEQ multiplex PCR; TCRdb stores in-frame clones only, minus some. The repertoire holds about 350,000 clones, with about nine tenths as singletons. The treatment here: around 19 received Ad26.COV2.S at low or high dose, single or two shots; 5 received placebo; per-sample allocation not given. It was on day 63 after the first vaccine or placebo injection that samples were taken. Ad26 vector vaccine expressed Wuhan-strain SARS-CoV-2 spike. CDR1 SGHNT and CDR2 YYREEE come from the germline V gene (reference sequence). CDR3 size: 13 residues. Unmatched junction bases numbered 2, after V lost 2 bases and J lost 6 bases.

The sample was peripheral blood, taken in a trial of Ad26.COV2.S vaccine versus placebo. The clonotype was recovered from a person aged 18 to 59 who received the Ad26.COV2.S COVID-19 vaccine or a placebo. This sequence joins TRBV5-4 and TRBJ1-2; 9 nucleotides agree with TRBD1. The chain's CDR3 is CASSLTGGDGYTF. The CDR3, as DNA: TGTGCCAGCAGCTTAACAGGGGGCGATGGCTACACCTTC.